This TCR beta chain was sequenced for a study of spatial heterogeneity in lung cancer. The time point is: sample taken at primary tumor resection. MiXCR, run by TCRdb on the 5' RACE reads, gives a single entry per CDR3 protein. The data hold roughly 28,000 distinct CDR3 sequences, with 7.1% observed a single time. Findings and limits, study-wide: Of tumor T cells, an estimated coverage of 5.5% to 9% was reached for alpha chains and approximately 14% for beta chains. For expanded intratumoral alpha and beta TCRs, counts tracked tumor mutation counts.

At least ten counts were recorded for this clonotype. What it binds is not known. V was cut by 2 bases and J by 4 bases, with 11 bases left in between. This CDR3 is 14 amino acids long. Germline V lookup: CDR1 SGHVS, CDR2 FQNEAQ. Specimen: lung tumor tissue, collected at surgery. The V and J genes are TRBV7-8 and TRBJ2-5; D is perhaps TRBD1 (6 bases). The receptor comes from a male donor with early-stage non-small cell lung cancer. CDR3 region: CASSLFARGETQYF. CDR3 nucleotides: TGTGCCAGCAGCTTATTTGCCAGGGGAGAGACCCAGTACTTC.